This TCR beta chain was identified in a study of cytomegalovirus exposure and HLA in healthy donors. Donors were drawn from the approximately 110-subject validation cohort, separate from the roughly 700-subject first cohort. Germline V gives CDR1 SEHNR, CDR2 FQNEAQ (reference sequence). The CDR3 spans 12 residues. The ends lost 10 bases at V and 3 bases at J; junction bases unmatched: 3. Method: immunoSEQ multiplex PCR; TCRdb's copy keeps in-frame clones and lacks some. The sample records tens of thousands of clones, 95% to 98% being singletons. The chain has TRBV7-9 and TRBJ1-3; 7 bases fit TRBD1. The material sequenced was PBMCs. The origin of this receptor is a man between 18 and 35 years old in good health and CMV-seronegative. The CDR3 nucleotides read TGTGCCACCCGGACAGGTGGAAACACCATATATTTT. It translates to CATRTGGNTIYF.